Listed below are T cell receptor beta chains from one sample, sequenced in a study of OX40 agonist ivuxolimab in advanced cancers. Only in-frame clones appear in the TCRdb table, and some are missing; sequencing was by immunoSEQ multiplex PCR. This table has 100,000 or so clones, about 85% appearing once. Sequencing used CD4+ or CD8+ T cells sorted from blood, obtained in a trial of the OX40 agonist ivuxolimab. The receptors derive from an adult with an advanced solid tumor such as melanoma, head and neck, liver or kidney cancer. Both conserved end residues are part of each CDR3. A D gene is named only where the DNA matches it firmly. For some rows the clone size is stated as once, few or many, or as a class when expanded; others skip it.

>TRBJ2-5|TRBV11-2|TRBD2|-
CASSLVVAGGTQETQYF
TGTGCCAGCAGCTTAGTGGTAGCGGGGGGAACACAAGAGACCCAGTACTTC
>TRBJ1-6|TRBV7-9|TRBD1|-
CAIGQGATEDSPLHF
TGTGCTATCGGACAGGGGGCTACGGAGGATTCACCCCTCCACTTT
>TRBJ1-2|TRBV18|-|once
CASSPSGRGLGYTF
TGTGCCAGCTCACCTTCGGGTAGGGGCCTGGGCTACACCTTC
>TRBJ2-1|TRBV5-3|-|-
CASSLRGRRNEQFF
TGTGCCAGCAGCTTAAGGGGACGACGGAATGAGCAGTTCTTC
>TRBJ2-3|TRBV9|-|once
CASSVSSTDTQYF
TGTGCCAGCAGCGTCTCTAGCACAGATACGCAGTATTTT
>TRBJ1-1|TRBV30|-|-
CAWSAGSLNREELAFF
TGTGCCTGGAGTGCGGGGTCTTTGAACAGGGAGGAATTAGCTTTCTTT
>TRBJ2-2|TRBV18|-|-
CASSLGGNMNTGELFF
TGTGCCAGCTCCCTGGGCGGGAATATGAACACCGGGGAGCTGTTTTTT
>TRBJ2-5|TRBV5-1|-|once
CASKESPGVEETQYF
TGCGCCAGCAAAGAGAGCCCGGGGGTAGAGGAGACCCAGTACTTC
>TRBJ2-2|TRBV10-3|-|-
CAISGTGELFF
TGTGCCATCAGTGGCACCGGGGAGCTGTTTTTT
>TRBJ1-1|TRBV30|-|-
CAWRAKSGNEAFF
TGTGCCTGGAGGGCGAAGTCAGGCAATGAAGCTTTCTTT
>TRBJ2-1|TRBV5-1|-|-
CASSLGEANEQFF
TGCGCCAGCAGCTTGGGTGAGGCGAATGAGCAGTTCTTC
>TRBJ2-1|TRBV5-1|-|-
CASSFASPDEQFF
TGCGCCAGCAGCTTCGCCTCCCCGGATGAGCAGTTCTTC
>TRBJ2-2|TRBV7-3|TRBD1|-
CASSIGGPGQGRTGELFF
TGTGCCAGCAGTATAGGGGGGCCGGGACAGGGGCGAACCGGGGAGCTGTTTTTT
>TRBJ2-3|TRBV18|TRBD2|-
CASSPNSGVSTDTQYF
TGTGCCAGCTCACCGAATAGCGGGGTGAGCACAGATACGCAGTATTTT
>TRBJ1-1|TRBV18|-|-
CASSPIVQNTEAFF
TGTGCCAGCTCACCGATAGTTCAGAACACTGAAGCTTTCTTT
>TRBJ2-3|TRBV5-1|-|-
CASSLGGMDTQYF
TGCGCCAGCAGCTTGGGAGGAATGGATACGCAGTATTTT
>TRBJ1-4|TRBV29-1|-|-
CSVVDSSTNEKLFF
TGCAGCGTGGTGGACAGTTCAACTAATGAAAAACTGTTTTTT
>TRBJ1-2|TRBV6-6|TRBD1|-
CASSLGDGTANYGYTF
TGTGCCAGCAGTTTAGGGGACGGGACAGCTAACTATGGCTACACCTTC
>TRBJ2-7|TRBV7-2|-|-
CASSFGAGSRGSGEQYF
TGTGCCAGCAGCTTCGGAGCAGGTTCCCGGGGTTCGGGGGAGCAGTACTTC
>TRBJ2-3|TRBV5-1|TRBD2|-
CASSSAPMTSGIRTDTQYF
TGCGCCAGCAGCTCGGCCCCGATGACTAGCGGGATCAGGACAGATACGCAGTATTTT
>TRBJ1-5|TRBV11-1|-|-
CASSSRLGGGQPQHF
TGTGCCAGCAGCTCCCGGTTGGGGGGCGGTCAGCCCCAGCATTTT
>TRBJ1-2|TRBV28|-|-
CASSLIRDNYGYTF
TGTGCCAGCAGTTTAATTCGGGACAACTATGGCTACACCTTC
>TRBJ2-1|TRBV6-1|TRBD2|-
CASSVGDGGAYNEQFF
TGTGCCAGCAGTGTAGGTGACGGGGGGGCCTACAATGAGCAGTTCTTC
>TRBJ2-2|TRBV5-1|-|-
CASSGGGVRTGELFF
TGCGCCAGCAGCGGTGGGGGAGTCAGGACCGGGGAGCTGTTTTTT
>TRBJ1-6|TRBV13|TRBD1|once
CASSTGQGASPLHF
TGTGCCAGCAGCACGGGACAGGGGGCTTCACCCCTCCACTTT
>TRBJ1-1|TRBV5-4|-|few
CASSRGGRKGVMNTEAFF
TGTGCCAGCAGCCGGGGAGGACGAAAGGGGGTTATGAACACTGAAGCTTTCTTT
>TRBJ1-1|TRBV30|-|few
CAWSTLERAFF
TGTGCCTGGAGTACCTTAGAGCGAGCTTTCTTT
>TRBJ2-5|TRBV18|-|-
CASSLRGGGHQETQYF
TGTGCCAGCTCACTGAGGGGGGGAGGCCACCAAGAGACCCAGTACTTC
>TRBJ2-2|TRBV11-3|TRBD1|-
CASSLSTGYFAGELFF
TGTGCCAGCAGCTTGTCGACAGGGTATTTCGCCGGGGAGCTGTTTTTT
>TRBJ1-2|TRBV2|-|once
CASGRGAGGYTF
TGTGCCAGCGGGAGGGGCGCGGGTGGCTACACCTTC
>TRBJ2-7|TRBV7-8|-|few
CASSSSGTSGEQYF
TGTGCCAGCAGCTCAAGCGGGACATCCGGCGAGCAGTACTTC
>TRBJ2-6|TRBV7-2|-|few
CASSLAEAQGANVLTF
TGTGCCAGCAGCTTAGCGGAGGCGCAAGGGGCCAACGTCCTGACTTTC
>TRBJ1-3|TRBV30|-|few
CAWERGSGSTIYF
TGTGCCTGGGAGAGGGGATCCGGGAGCACCATATATTTT
>TRBJ1-2|TRBV5-1|-|once
CASSLAGGSGYTF
TGCGCCAGCAGCTTGGCTGGGGGTAGTGGCTACACCTTC
>TRBJ1-4|TRBV27|TRBD1|-
CASRAGGSVTNEKLFF
TGTGCCAGCAGGGCAGGGGGCTCGGTTACTAATGAAAAACTGTTTTTT
>TRBJ1-1|TRBV27|TRBD1|-
CASTRTGVSTEAFF
TGTGCCAGCACCCGGACAGGGGTTTCCACTGAAGCTTTCTTT
>TRBJ1-2|TRBV4-1|-|-
CASSQDTGQINYGYTF
TGCGCCAGCAGCCAAGATACAGGACAAATTAACTATGGCTACACCTTC
>TRBJ1-5|TRBV2|TRBD1|-
CASSEGTARGKPQHF
TGTGCCAGCAGTGAGGGGACAGCTAGGGGGAAGCCCCAGCATTTT
>TRBJ1-5|TRBV19|-|-
CASSTLTSGNQPQHF
TGTGCCAGTAGTACGTTGACGAGTGGCAATCAGCCCCAGCATTTT
>TRBJ1-6|TRBV6-5|-|-
CASSQGRSPLHF
TGTGCCAGCAGTCAAGGGCGTTCACCCCTCCACTTT
>TRBJ2-7|TRBV25-1|TRBD1|-
CASSAGQGSYEQYF
TGTGCCAGCAGTGCTGGACAGGGGTCCTACGAGCAGTACTTC
>TRBJ1-5|TRBV28|-|-
CASTRADYSNQPQHF
TGTGCCAGCACACGAGCAGACTATAGCAATCAGCCCCAGCATTTT
>TRBJ2-1|TRBV5-1|TRBD2|-
CASSPLAGIGAWNEQFF
TGCGCCAGCAGCCCACTAGCGGGAATAGGGGCGTGGAATGAGCAGTTCTTC
>TRBJ2-4|TRBV4-1|-|once
CASSPWPAKNIQYF
TGCGCCAGCAGCCCGTGGCCGGCCAAAAACATTCAGTACTTC
>TRBJ1-1|TRBV19|TRBD1|-
CASSRGGQMNTEAFF
TGTGCCAGTAGTCGGGGGGGACAGATGAACACTGAAGCTTTCTTT
>TRBJ2-7|TRBV6-6|-|-
CASTLPGVPYEQYF
TGTGCCAGCACCCTTCCGGGGGTGCCTTACGAGCAGTACTTC
>TRBJ2-5|TRBV5-1|-|-
CASSFQGRGLPQETQYF
TGCGCCAGCAGCTTCCAGGGGCGCGGGCTGCCCCAAGAGACCCAGTACTTC
>TRBJ2-2|TRBV18|-|once
CASSPTDGAGRGELFF
TGTGCCAGCTCACCCACCGACGGGGCCGGCAGAGGGGAGCTGTTTTTT
>TRBJ2-2|TRBV5-6|TRBD1|-
CASSLPIPGQGGTGELFF
TGTGCCAGCAGCTTGCCTATCCCGGGACAGGGCGGCACCGGGGAGCTGTTTTTT
>TRBJ1-3|TRBV2|-|many
CASSPRAAETGNTIYF
TGTGCCAGCAGTCCAAGGGCGGCTGAAACTGGAAACACCATATATTTT
>TRBJ2-1|TRBV7-2|-|-
CASSLVVRDEQFF
TGTGCCAGCAGCTTAGTAGTTAGAGATGAGCAGTTCTTC